This TCR beta chain was identified during a study of blood T cell repertoires in COVID-19 (dated by TCRdb to about 2020). Describing the broader study: Samples from collaborators originated in the United States, Italy and Spain and spanned both the acute and convalescent phases of COVID-19. Where HLA class I and class II types were available, the types were taken from metadata supplied by the sample provider, not from assay-based typing. Subjects who had been exposed to COVID-19, were actively infected with it, or had recovered from it provided the deeply sampled blood TCRbeta repertoires that made up the dataset. The material from the prospective study consisted of cDNA or gDNA derived from T cells, B-cell-depleted T cells, or PBMCs. The samples were drawn from two sources: the first 160 participants of the ongoing ImmuneRACE study, and 950 to 1,500 subjects contributed by 6 global collaborators. Nearly every sample came with metadata listing a de-identified subject ID, COVID-19 status, age in years and sex. The repertoires were released in a freely available public database meant as a resource for research on the immune response to SARS-CoV-2.

The immunoSEQ Assay, a bias-controlled multiplex PCR, was used to amplify TCRbeta CDR3 regions from genomic DNA. The authors' analysis ran thus. The number of nucleated cells in each sample was estimated from the amplification of reference gene primers within the assay. To quantify the absolute abundance of each unique TCRbeta CDR3 rearrangement, sequence reads were collapsed and filtered. For each sample, productive Simpson clonality was calculated as the square root of Simpson's diversity index across productive rearrangements. In TCRdb, the immuneACCESS table is reduced to in-frame sequences with V and J assigned. These tables do not hold every clone; where another copy was compared, an unresolved V gene accounts for under half, and the others remain unexplained. V and J calls plus clone size are reproduced from that table; the DNA served to infer D and trimming. Within this sample are a few hundred thousand clones, with around 88% of them counted one time only. The top ten hold around 1.5% of the sample.

This clone was seen just once. This receptor's antigen is unknown. The sample holds no much larger clone one base away, and base qualities are not on file. Points the paper makes about the study in general: How much clinical and demographic metadata was included differed by source and by participant, and the metadata was provided uncurated.

The germline V gene encodes CDR1 LNHDA and CDR2 SQIVND (reference sequence). From cysteine to phenylalanine, the CDR3 is 15 amino acids long. Only CDR3 DNA remains: 45 bases, in frame from the first base. The V and J ends are trimmed by 6 bases and 0 bases, leaving 12 bases between them. Whole blood was collected in K2EDTA tubes by collaborating institutions according to the institutions' own protocols. Collaborator samples were shipped for TCRbeta analysis as frozen whole blood, isolated PBMCs, or DNA extracted from either sample type. This chain is built from TRBV19 and TRBJ2-1; a weak D assignment points to TRBD2 (5 bases agree). Sequences were obtained from peripheral blood. The receptor comes from a woman aged 50 to 60 with acute or convalescent COVID-19. The CDR3 here reads CASREAASSYNEQFF. In nucleotides, the sequence is TGTGCCAGTAGGGAAGCGGCTAGCTCCTACAATGAGCAGTTCTTC.